This T cell receptor beta chain was recovered during a study of T cell changes during pregnancy in multiple sclerosis. In its sample, this clone was seen once. The CDR3 covers 14 residues. CDR1 SQVTM and CDR2 ANQGSEA come from the germline V gene. The V and J ends lost 3 bases and 4 bases, in that order; junction bases with no gene match: 3. The protocol was immunoSEQ multiplex PCR, while the TCRdb copy is restricted to in-frame clones and leaves out a portion. The sample records about 79,000 clones, around nine tenths being singletons. The specimen comprised CD4+ T cells from peripheral blood mononuclear cells, sampled in the second trimester of pregnancy. The sequence was obtained from a female donor with multiple sclerosis, enrolled in a pregnancy study. This chain uses TRBV29-1 with TRBJ2-5; 12 nucleotides agree with TRBD2. In DNA form, the CDR3 reads TGCAGCGTTGACCTAGCGGGAGGGCGAGAGACCCAGTACTTC. Its translation is CSVDLAGGRETQYF.